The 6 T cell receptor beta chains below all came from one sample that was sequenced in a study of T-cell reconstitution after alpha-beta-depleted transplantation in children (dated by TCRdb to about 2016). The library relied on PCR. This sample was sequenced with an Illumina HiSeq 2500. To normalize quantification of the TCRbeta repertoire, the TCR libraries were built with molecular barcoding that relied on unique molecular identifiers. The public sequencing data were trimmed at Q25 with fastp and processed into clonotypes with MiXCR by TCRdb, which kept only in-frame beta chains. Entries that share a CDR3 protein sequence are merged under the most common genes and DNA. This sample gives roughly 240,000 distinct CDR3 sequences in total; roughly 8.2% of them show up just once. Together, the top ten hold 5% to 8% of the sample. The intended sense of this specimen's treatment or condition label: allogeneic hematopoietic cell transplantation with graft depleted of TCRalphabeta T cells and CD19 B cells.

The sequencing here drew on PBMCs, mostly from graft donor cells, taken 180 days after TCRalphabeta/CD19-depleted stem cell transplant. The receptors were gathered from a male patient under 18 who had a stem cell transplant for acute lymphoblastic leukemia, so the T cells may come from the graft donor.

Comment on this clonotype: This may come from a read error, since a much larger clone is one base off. The CDR3 nucleotides read TGTGCCAGCAGTGGGAAGAACTGCTACAATGAGCAGTTCTTC. It yields the protein CASSGKNCYNEQFF. V is TRBV25-1 and J is TRBJ2-1; D ambiguous. V was trimmed by 4 bases and J by 3 bases, leaving 10 bases between them. Germline V gives CDR1 MGHDK, CDR2 SYGVNS. The CDR3 length is 14 residues.

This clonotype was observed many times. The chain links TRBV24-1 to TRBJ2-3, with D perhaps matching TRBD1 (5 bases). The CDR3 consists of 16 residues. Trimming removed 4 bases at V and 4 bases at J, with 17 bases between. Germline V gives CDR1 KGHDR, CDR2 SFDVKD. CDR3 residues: CATSDQGLVGSDTQYF. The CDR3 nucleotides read TGTGCCACCAGTGACCAGGGCCTTGTAGGGTCAGATACGCAGTATTTT.

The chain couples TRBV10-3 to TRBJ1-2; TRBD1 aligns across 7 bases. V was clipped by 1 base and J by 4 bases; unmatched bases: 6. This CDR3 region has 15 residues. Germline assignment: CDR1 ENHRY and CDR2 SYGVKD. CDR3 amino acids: CAISELGGAFYGYTF. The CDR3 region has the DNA TGTGCCATCAGTGAGTTAGGGGGCGCGTTCTATGGCTACACCTTC.

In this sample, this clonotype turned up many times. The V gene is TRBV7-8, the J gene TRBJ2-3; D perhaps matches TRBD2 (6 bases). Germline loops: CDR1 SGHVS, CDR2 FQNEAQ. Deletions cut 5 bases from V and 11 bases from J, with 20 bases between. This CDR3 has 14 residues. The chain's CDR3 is CASSLGTAMGGQYF. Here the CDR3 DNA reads TGTGCCAGCAGCCTCGGGACTGCCATGGGGGGGCAGTATTTT.

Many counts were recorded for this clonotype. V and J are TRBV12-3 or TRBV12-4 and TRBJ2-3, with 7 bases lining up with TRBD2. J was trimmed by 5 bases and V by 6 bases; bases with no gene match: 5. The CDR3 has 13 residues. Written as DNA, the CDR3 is TGTGCCAGCAGCCTCACTAGCGAAGATACGCAGTATTTT. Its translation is CASSLTSEDTQYF.

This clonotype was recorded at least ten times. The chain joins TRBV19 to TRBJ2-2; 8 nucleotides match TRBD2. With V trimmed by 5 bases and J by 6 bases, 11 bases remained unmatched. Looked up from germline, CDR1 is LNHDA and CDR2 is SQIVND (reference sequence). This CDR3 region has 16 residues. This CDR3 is CASSHLAGAFPGELFF. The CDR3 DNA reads TGTGCCAGTAGTCATCTAGCGGGCGCCTTTCCCGGGGAGCTGTTTTTT.